These 7 T cell receptor beta chains share one sample of origin, sequenced in a study of blood T cell repertoires in COVID-19. Assay: immunoSEQ multiplex PCR; the TCRdb copy retains only in-frame clones and omits some. The data show 300,000 to 400,000 clones, with around 90% seen just once and 9.5% to 10% held by the top ten. Sequenced input: peripheral blood. These receptors all stem from a man under 40 with COVID-19, enrolled during active disease.

The gene calls are TRBV6-1 and TRBJ2-2; D is ambiguous. The V gene's germline CDR1 is MNHNS and CDR2 SASEGT. The germline V and J ends were trimmed by 2 bases and 4 bases, with 11 bases remaining between them. This CDR3 contains 15 residues. The CDR3 coding sequence is TGTGCCAGCAGTGAATGGGCTACGTTCACCGGGGAGCTGTTTTTT. Its protein is CASSEWATFTGELFF.

The chain carries TRBV5-1 and TRBJ2-2; TRBD1 agrees at 7 bases. This CDR3 is 17 amino acids long. Unmatched junction bases numbered 15, after V lost 4 bases and J lost 6 bases. Germline V gene sequence: CDR1 SGHRS, CDR2 YFSETQ. CDR3 nucleotides: TGCGCCAGCAGCCCCACTACAGGGGCACAGGGGTCCGGGGAGCTGTTTTTT. This codes for CASSPTTGAQGSGELFF.

This chain joins TRBV20-1 and TRBJ2-7; D is unclear. The V gene lost 0 bases and the J gene lost 4 bases, with 4 bases spanning the gap. Germline values: CDR1 DFQATT, CDR2 SNEGSKA (reference sequence). The length of the CDR3 is 11 residues. In nucleotides, the CDR3 is TGCAGTGCTAGAGAGGCTTACGAGCAGTACTTC. Translation: CSAREAYEQYF.

V and J are TRBV4-2 and TRBJ1-1, with TRBD1 matching over 8 bases. The CDR3 contains 16 residues. The germline V gene has CDR1 LGHNA and CDR2 YNFKEQ. Unmatched junction bases numbered 9, after V lost 1 base and J lost 5 bases. In nucleotides, the CDR3 is TGTGCCAGCAGCCAAGTAATGGACAGGGCAGGGACTGAAGCTTTCTTT. Encoded protein: CASSQVMDRAGTEAFF.

V usage is TRBV7-6 and J usage is TRBJ2-6; 7 nucleotides line up with TRBD1. The trim removed 5 bases at V and 0 bases at J, leaving 7 bases unmatched. The CDR3 loop spans 17 amino acids. Germline V CDR1 and CDR2: SGHVS, FNYEAQ. The CDR3 DNA follows: TGTGCCAGCAGCGGGACAGCCTTGAGCTCTGGGGCCAACGTCCTGACTTTC. This translates into CASSGTALSSGANVLTF.

This CDR3 is CATSDRARDWASDTQYF. CDR3 in DNA: TGTGCCACCAGTGATCGCGCCCGGGACTGGGCCAGCGATACGCAGTATTTT. The chain employs TRBV24-1 and TRBJ2-3; possible D gene TRBD2, 6 bases. V was shortened by 3 bases and J by 6 bases, with 21 bases between the two germline ends. Germline V gives CDR1 KGHDR, CDR2 SFDVKD. This CDR3 region has 17 residues.

This chain connects TRBV28 to TRBJ2-1; no firm D call. Trimming removed 2 bases from V and 4 bases from J, with 9 bases in between. Germline V lookup: CDR1 MDHEN, CDR2 SYDVKM. This CDR3 is 14 amino acids long. Here the CDR3 reads CASSLGREYNEQFF. CDR3 bases: TGTGCCAGCAGTTTAGGGCGAGAGTACAATGAGCAGTTCTTC.